Each of the 17 T cell receptor beta chains below was sequenced from the same sample in a study of OX40 agonist ivuxolimab in advanced cancers. Clones were read by immunoSEQ multiplex PCR, and TCRdb kept only the in-frame ones, dropping some. This sample carries about 45,000 clones, approximately 90% of them seen once, and the ten largest clones take roughly 13%. The sequencing used CD4+ or CD8+ T cells sorted from blood, collected in a trial of the OX40 agonist ivuxolimab. These receptors were taken from an adult with an advanced solid tumor such as melanoma, head and neck, liver or kidney cancer.

V is TRBV2 and J is TRBJ2-1; D perhaps matches TRBD2 (6 bases). Germline V gives CDR1 SNHLY, CDR2 FYNNEI. The CDR3 has 15 residues. The V gene lost 6 bases and the J gene lost 4 bases, with 16 bases spanning the gap. The CDR3 region has the DNA TGTGCCAGCAGCGTAGGGACTTGGGGGTACAATGAGCAGTTCTTC. It codes for CASSVGTWGYNEQFF.

The chain has TRBV6-5 and TRBJ2-5; weak D call: TRBD1 (6 bases). Germline lookup yields CDR1 MNHEY and CDR2 SVGAGI. Trimming left V 4 bases short and J 5 bases short, with 11 bases between. This CDR3 spans 13 amino acids. The CDR3 coding sequence is TGTGCCAGCAGTTTAAGGGGGTGGGAGACCCAGTACTTC. Protein sequence: CASSLRGWETQYF.

The V call is TRBV28, the J call TRBJ2-4, with 12 nucleotides matching TRBD1. Germline V gene lookup returns CDR1 MDHEN and CDR2 SYDVKM. This CDR3 has 17 residues. The J segment lost 3 bases and the V segment lost 5 bases, leaving 8 bases of the junction unmatched. The CDR3 region has the DNA TGTGCCAGCAGTGGGGACAGGGGGCGAATGGGCAAAAACATTCAGTACTTC. It specifies CASSGDRGRMGKNIQYF.

The genes are TRBV5-1 and TRBJ2-1; TRBD2 matches at 9 bases. Germline V gene data show CDR1 as SGHRS and CDR2 as YFSETQ. The CDR3 totals 15 residues. V was pared by 4 bases and J by 5 bases, with 7 bases of the junction left unmatched. The CDR3 DNA is TGCGCCAGCAGCCTTTCGAGCGGGGGGAACAATGAGCAGTTCTTC. This codes for CASSLSSGGNNEQFF. Looking up the rest from reference TRBV5-1 and TRBJ2-1 gives the full variable domain: KAGVTQTPRYLIKTRGQQVTLSCSPISGHRSVSWYQQTPGQGLQFLFEYFSETQRNKGNFPGRFSGRQFSNSRSEMNVSTLELGDSALYLCASSLSSGGNNEQFFGPGTRLTVL.

This sequence joins TRBV27 and TRBJ2-7; the match to TRBD1 covers 8 bases. Per germline, CDR1 MNHEY and CDR2 SMNVEV (reference sequence). J gave up 2 bases and V 7 bases, and 7 bases lay outside the gene matches. This CDR3 contains 14 residues. CDR3 residues: CASTRDRFTYEQYF. The DNA of the CDR3 is TGTGCCAGCACTCGGGACAGGTTTACCTACGAGCAGTACTTC.

V is TRBV7-9 and J is TRBJ2-2, with 16 bases lining up with TRBD2. V gave up 5 bases and J gave up 6 bases; unmatched junction bases: 3. The germline V gene has CDR1 SEHNR and CDR2 FQNEAQ (reference sequence). The CDR3 extends over 16 amino acids. The CDR3: CASSLGLAGGPGELFF. The CDR3 DNA is TGTGCCAGCAGCCTGGGACTAGCGGGAGGGCCCGGGGAGCTGTTTTTT.

With respect to this clone: The same CDR3 arises from other DNA sequences in this sample as well. This rearrangement joins TRBV5-1 to TRBJ1-1; possibly TRBD1 for D (6 bases). With 4 bases removed from V and 2 bases from J, the gap between germline ends came to 9 bases. The CDR3 has 13 residues. Germline CDR1 is SGHRS and CDR2 is YFSETQ. The CDR3 sequence is CASSLQGNTEAFF. The DNA of the CDR3 is TGCGCCAGCAGCCTACAGGGCAACACTGAAGCTTTCTTT.

This rearrangement joins TRBV7-3 to TRBJ2-3; 13 bases are shared with TRBD2. V gave up 0 bases and J gave up 5 bases; unmatched junction bases: 8. Germline V lookup: CDR1 SGHTA, CDR2 FQGTGA. The CDR3 totals 18 residues. The DNA of the CDR3 is TGTGCCAGCAGCTTAACAGGGACTAGCGGGACCCCCGGAGATACGCAGTATTTT. As protein: CASSLTGTSGTPGDTQYF.

V is TRBV30 and J is TRBJ1-1; 9 bases are a match to TRBD1. J was trimmed by 1 base and V by 0 bases; bases with no gene match: 3. This CDR3 region has 15 residues. The germline V gene encodes CDR1 GTSNPN and CDR2 SVGIG (reference sequence). The CDR3 loop is CAWSVPGQGNTEAFF. In nucleotides, the CDR3 is TGTGCCTGGAGTGTACCGGGACAGGGGAACACTGAAGCTTTCTTT.

Here the CDR3 DNA reads TGTGCCACCAGCAGAGCCACAGGGTTTTATACCCTCTATGGGGCCAACGTCCTGACTTTC. This translates into CATSRATGFYTLYGANVLTF. The rearrangement joins TRBV15 to TRBJ2-6; D perhaps matches TRBD1 (6 bases). Germline V gene sequence: CDR1 LNHNV, CDR2 YYDKDF (reference sequence). This CDR3 spans 20 amino acids. V lost 1 base to trimming and J lost 3 bases, with 22 bases between them.

The chain links TRBV6-5 to TRBJ2-5; D unresolved. The CDR3 sequence is 15 residues long. Between the trimmed V and J ends, which lost 1 base and 0 bases, there was a span of 9 bases. Germline CDR1 reads MNHEY; CDR2 reads SVGAGI. The CDR3 nucleotides are TGTGCCAGCAGTTACTTTGGCGGTTACCAAGAGACCCAGTACTTC. Amino acid sequence: CASSYFGGYQETQYF.

This chain joins TRBV7-9 and TRBJ1-1, with D maybe TRBD1 (6 bases). The CDR3 has 16 amino acids. The V gene lost 0 bases and the J gene lost 3 bases, with 14 bases spanning the gap. Germline CDR1 reads SEHNR; CDR2 reads FQNEAQ (reference sequence). The CDR3 sequence is CASSLARGGRDTEAFF. The DNA of the CDR3 is TGTGCCAGCAGCTTAGCACGAGGGGGGCGAGACACTGAAGCTTTCTTT.

V gene TRBV6-1 combines with J gene TRBJ2-7; the D gene could be TRBD1 or TRBD2 (6 bases each). The CDR3 runs to 14 residues. Looked up from germline, CDR1 is MNHNS and CDR2 is SASEGT. V was clipped by 5 bases and J by 0 bases, with 11 bases between them. CDR3 coding DNA: TGTGCCAGCAGTCCACAGGGACTCTCCTACGAGCAGTACTTC. Protein: CASSPQGLSYEQYF.

This chain joins TRBV5-1 and TRBJ2-3, with 10 bases identical to TRBD2. CDR3 size: 16 residues. V lost 3 bases to trimming and J lost 3 bases; unmatched junction nucleotides: 7. Germline V CDR1 and CDR2: SGHRS, YFSETQ. CDR3 in amino acids: CASSSPSGSRTDTQYF. The CDR3, as DNA: TGCGCCAGCAGCTCCCCTAGCGGGAGTAGGACAGATACGCAGTATTTT.

V usage is TRBV7-8 and J usage is TRBJ1-4; maybe TRBD1 (5 bases). Looked up from germline, CDR1 is SGHVS and CDR2 is FQNEAQ. Between the trimmed V and J ends, which lost 5 bases and 0 bases, there was a span of 16 bases. The CDR3 runs 17 residues. CDR3 region: CASSPKGRDATNEKLFF. The CDR3 bases are TGTGCCAGCAGCCCTAAGGGGAGGGATGCAACTAATGAAAAACTGTTTTTT.

The chain combines TRBV5-1 with TRBJ1-5; unclear D gene. The CDR3 consists of 13 residues. Germline V gene data show CDR1 as SGHRS and CDR2 as YFSETQ. V was cut by 0 bases and J by 5 bases, with 6 bases left in between. The CDR3 here is CASSLAGDQPQHF. The CDR3 DNA reads TGCGCCAGCAGCTTGGCCGGGGATCAGCCCCAGCATTTT.

J is TRBJ1-3 and V is TRBV5-4, with D hard to call. The CDR3 spans 13 residues. CDR1 and CDR2 (germline): SGHNT, YYREEE (reference sequence). The V end was cut by 0 bases, the J end by 4 bases, with 5 bases between. The CDR3 here is CASSLDMGNTIYF. In nucleotides, the CDR3 is TGTGCCAGCAGCTTGGACATGGGAAACACCATATATTTT.